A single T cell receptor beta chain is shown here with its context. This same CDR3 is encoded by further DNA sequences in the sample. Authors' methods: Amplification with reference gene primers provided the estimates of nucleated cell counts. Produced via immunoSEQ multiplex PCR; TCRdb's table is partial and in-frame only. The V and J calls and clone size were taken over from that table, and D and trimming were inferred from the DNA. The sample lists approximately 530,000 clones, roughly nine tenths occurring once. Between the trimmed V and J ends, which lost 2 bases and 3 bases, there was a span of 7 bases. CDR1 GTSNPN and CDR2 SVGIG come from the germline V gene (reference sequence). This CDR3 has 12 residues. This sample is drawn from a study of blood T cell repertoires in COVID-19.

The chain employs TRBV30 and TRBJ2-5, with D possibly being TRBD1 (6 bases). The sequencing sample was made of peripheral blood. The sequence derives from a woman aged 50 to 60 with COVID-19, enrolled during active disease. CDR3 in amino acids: CAWSRTEETQYF. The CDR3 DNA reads TGTGCCTGGAGTCGGACAGAAGAGACCCAGTACTTC.